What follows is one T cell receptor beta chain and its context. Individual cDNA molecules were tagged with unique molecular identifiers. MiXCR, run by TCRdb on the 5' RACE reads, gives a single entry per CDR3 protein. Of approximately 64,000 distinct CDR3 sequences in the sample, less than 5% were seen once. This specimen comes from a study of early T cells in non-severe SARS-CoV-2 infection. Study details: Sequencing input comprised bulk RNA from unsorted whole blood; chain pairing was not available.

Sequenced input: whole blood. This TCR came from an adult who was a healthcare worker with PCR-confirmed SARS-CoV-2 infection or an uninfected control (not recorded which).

The CDR3 DNA sequence: TGTGCCAGCAGCTTCGGGCCACGGACAGGGGTAGGAGCTAACTATGGCTACACCTTC. Amino acid sequence: CASSFGPRTGVGANYGYTF. The rearrangement joins TRBV7-2 to TRBJ1-2; 9 nucleotides align to TRBD1. Germline values: CDR1 SGHTA, CDR2 FQGNSA. There are 19 residues in the CDR3. The J segment lost 0 bases and the V segment lost 3 bases, leaving 14 bases of the junction unmatched.